A selection of T cell receptor beta chains follows, all from one sample in a study of CD8 T cell repertoires and HIV-1 epitope variants. The method was immunoSEQ multiplex PCR; TCRdb's version includes in-frame clones alone and lacks a portion of them. The table lists roughly 5,000 clones, approximately 66% of them singletons. These TCRs are of unknown antigen specificity. The sample was cultured CD8+ T cells derived from PBMCs. The source is a male donor with HIV. Each CDR3 is given with its conserved first and last residue. The D gene is left open where the match is weak. A row's size may be missing; if present it is once, few, many or a size class.

TRBD1,TRBJ2-7,TRBV7-2,NA,CASSHIAGTGEQYF,TGTGCCAGCAGCCATATAGCAGGGACAGGGGAGCAGTACTTC
TRBD2,TRBJ2-1,TRBV6-4,NA,CASSDTSGGADEQFF,TGTGCCAGCAGTGATACTAGCGGGGGGGCCGATGAGCAGTTCTTC
NA,TRBJ2-7,TRBV6-5,NA,CASSVGAGFYEQYF,TGTGCCAGCAGTGTAGGGGCGGGTTTCTACGAGCAGTACTTC
NA,TRBJ2-5,TRBV11-1,NA,CASSLEDEETQYF,TGTGCCAGCAGCTTAGAAGATGAAGAGACCCAGTACTTC
NA,TRBJ1-1,TRBV5-1,NA,CASSPLEGTEAFF,TGCGCCAGCAGCCCCTTGGAGGGGACTGAAGCTTTCTTT
NA,TRBJ1-1,TRBV9,few,CASSAGEILNTEAFF,TGTGCCAGCAGCGCCGGGGAGATTTTGAACACTGAAGCTTTCTTT
TRBD1,TRBJ2-1,TRBV14,NA,CASSPRQGATYNEQFF,TGTGCCAGCAGCCCTCGCCAGGGGGCAACCTACAATGAGCAGTTCTTC
NA,TRBJ2-3,TRBV28,NA,CASSKAGDLTDTQYF,TGTGCCAGCAGTAAAGCGGGTGATTTGACAGATACGCAGTATTTT
TRBD1,TRBJ2-7,TRBV9,once,CASSVEGQGAYEQYF,TGTGCCAGCAGCGTAGAGGGACAGGGGGCCTACGAGCAGTACTTC
NA,TRBJ1-4,TRBV28,NA,CASSLLQGGEKLFF,TGTGCCAGCAGTTTATTACAGGGAGGTGAAAAACTGTTTTTT
TRBD2,TRBJ2-3,TRBV5-8,few,CASSPTSGVATDTQYF,TGTGCCAGCAGCCCTACTAGCGGGGTCGCCACAGATACGCAGTATTTT
NA,TRBJ1-2,TRBV11-1,few,CASSPGTSDYGYTF,TGTGCCAGCAGCCCTGGGACTTCTGACTATGGCTACACCTTC
TRBD1,TRBJ2-1,TRBV28,NA,CASSLIRGSYNEQFF,TGTGCCAGCAGTTTAATCAGGGGGTCCTACAATGAGCAGTTCTTC
NA,TRBJ2-1,TRBV6-6,NA,CASSSRDSDEQFF,TGTGCCAGCAGTTCCCGGGACTCGGATGAGCAGTTCTTC
TRBD1,TRBJ1-2,TRBV7-9,NA,CASSLESGGNYGYTF,TGTGCCAGCAGCTTAGAGTCAGGGGGCAACTATGGCTACACCTTC
NA,TRBJ1-6,TRBV5-6,NA,CASSPSVGNSPLHF,TGTGCCAGCAGCCCGTCCGTAGGCAATTCACCCCTCCACTTT
TRBD2,TRBJ2-2,TRBV7-6,NA,CASSFSGGEISLLIGELFF,TGTGCCAGCAGCTTTAGCGGGGGGGAGATAAGTCTTCTCATCGGGGAGCTGTTTTTT
NA,TRBJ2-1,TRBV28,NA,CASRRGDEQFF,TGTGCCAGCAGGCGGGGAGACGAGCAGTTCTTC
NA,TRBJ1-1,TRBV2,few,CASSAGYTEAFF,TGTGCCAGCAGCGCAGGCTACACTGAAGCTTTCTTT
NA,TRBJ2-2,TRBV9,NA,CASSVDGDTGELFF,TGTGCCAGCAGCGTAGACGGAGACACCGGGGAGCTGTTTTTT
NA,TRBJ2-1,TRBV27,few,CASSLLENPYNEQFF,TGTGCCAGCAGTTTACTGGAGAACCCCTACAATGAGCAGTTCTTC
NA,TRBJ2-1,TRBV4-2,NA,CASSQVTGREGYNEQFF,TGTGCCAGCAGCCAAGTGACAGGGAGGGAGGGATACAATGAGCAGTTCTTC
NA,TRBJ2-1,TRBV27,NA,CASSSGWNEQFF,TGTGCCAGCAGTTCAGGGTGGAATGAGCAGTTCTTC
TRBD1,TRBJ1-6,TRBV19,NA,CASSGTVQTGRSINSPLHF,TGTGCCAGTAGTGGTACGGTACAGACAGGGCGATCCATTAATTCACCCCTCCACTTT
NA,TRBJ2-6,TRBV15,NA,CATSRDRGSGANVLTF,TGTGCCACCAGCAGAGATCGCGGCTCTGGGGCCAACGTCCTGACTTTC
NA,TRBJ2-1,TRBV13,NA,CASSLGHNNEQFF,TGTGCCAGCAGCTTAGGCCATAACAATGAGCAGTTCTTC
NA,TRBJ1-6,TRBV14,NA,CASSQDQDRNSPLHF,TGTGCCAGCAGCCAAGATCAGGACAGAAATTCACCCCTCCACTTT
NA,TRBJ1-1,TRBV30,few,CAWSGGAGNTEAFF,TGTGCCTGGAGCGGGGGAGCGGGGAACACTGAAGCTTTCTTT
NA,TRBJ1-1,TRBV27,NA,CASSFPGPGTEAFF,TGTGCCAGCAGTTTCCCTGGCCCAGGAACTGAAGCTTTCTTT
NA,TRBJ2-7,TRBV19,NA,CASSQDRLTGEQYF,TGTGCCAGTAGTCAAGACAGGTTAACAGGGGAGCAGTACTTC
TRBD2,TRBJ2-3,TRBV28,NA,CASSLGGVFADTQYF,TGTGCCAGCAGTTTGGGGGGGGTATTTGCAGATACGCAGTATTTT
NA,TRBJ1-5,TRBV5-1,NA,CASSLAGHQPQHF,TGCGCCAGCAGCTTGGCGGGTCATCAGCCCCAGCATTTT
NA,TRBJ1-4,TRBV7-9,NA,CASSLVGTEKLFF,TGTGCCAGCAGCTTAGTGGGAACTGAAAAACTGTTTTTT
NA,TRBJ2-3,TRBV10-2,NA,CASSEKDAGSDTDTQYF,TGCGCCAGCAGTGAGAAGGATGCGGGTAGCGACACAGATACGCAGTATTTT
NA,TRBJ2-1,TRBV9,NA,CASSVDPGNVNEQFF,TGTGCCAGCAGCGTAGATCCAGGGAACGTCAATGAGCAGTTCTTC
NA,TRBJ2-7,TRBV13,once,CASSLTSGTFAYEQYF,TGTGCCAGCAGCTTAACCTCAGGGACTTTCGCCTACGAGCAGTACTTC
NA,TRBJ1-4,TRBV12-5,NA,CASGDTTGGTNEKLFF,TGTGCTAGTGGGGACACTACGGGGGGAACTAATGAAAAACTGTTTTTT
NA,TRBJ2-1,TRBV5-1,NA,CASSPGVGDEQFF,TGCGCCAGCAGCCCAGGTGTGGGCGATGAGCAGTTCTTC
TRBD1,TRBJ1-3,TRBV5-1,NA,CARVDRDGNTIYF,TGCGCCAGAGTGGACAGGGACGGAAACACCATATATTTT
NA,TRBJ1-1,TRBV28,NA,CASSLNKPRTEAFF,TGTGCCAGCAGTTTAAATAAGCCGAGAACTGAAGCTTTCTTT
NA,TRBJ2-1,TRBV6-7,NA,CASSYLPQRSSYNEQFF,TGTGCCAGCAGTTACTTGCCCCAGCGATCGTCCTACAATGAGCAGTTCTTC
NA,TRBJ1-2,TRBV13,NA,CASSQVRQGLNYGYTF,TGTGCCAGCAGCCAGGTACGGCAGGGACTAAACTATGGCTACACCTTC
NA,TRBJ1-1,TRBV4-1,NA,CASSHSGLRRTEAFF,TGCGCCAGCAGCCACTCGGGACTACGAAGGACTGAAGCTTTCTTT
TRBD2,TRBJ2-1,TRBV28,NA,CASSLAAGGLDEQFF,TGTGCCAGCAGTTTAGCAGCGGGGGGGCTCGATGAGCAGTTCTTC
NA,TRBJ2-1,TRBV19,NA,CASSLMVRNEQFF,TGTGCCAGTAGCCTTATGGTCCGCAATGAGCAGTTCTTC
TRBD1,TRBJ2-2,TRBV19,NA,CASNRGTGELFF,TGTGCCAGTAACAGGGGAACAGGGGAGCTGTTTTTT
NA,TRBJ2-7,TRBV28,few,CASSLTGGDEQYF,TGTGCCAGCAGTCTAACAGGGGGGGACGAGCAGTACTTC
NA,TRBJ1-3,TRBV9,NA,CASSVEPSGNTIYF,TGTGCCAGCAGCGTAGAACCCTCTGGAAACACCATATATTTT
TRBD2,TRBJ2-3,TRBV11-1,NA,CASSAILGERELGTDTQYF,TGTGCCAGCAGCGCGATCCTCGGTGAGCGGGAGTTAGGAACAGATACGCAGTATTTT
NA,TRBJ1-2,TRBV5-5,NA,CASSLGPGNYGYTF,TGTGCCAGCAGCCTCGGCCCGGGCAACTATGGCTACACCTTC
TRBD1,TRBJ1-1,TRBV5-4,NA,CASRPTGGFTMNTEAFF,TGTGCCAGCAGACCAACAGGGGGTTTTACGATGAACACTGAAGCTTTCTTT
TRBD2,TRBJ2-2,TRBV27,NA,CASSFTTSGNLNTEELFF,TGTGCCAGCAGTTTTACGACTAGCGGGAACTTAAACACCGAGGAGCTGTTTTTT
NA,TRBJ1-5,TRBV2,few,CASSPNRLQQPQHF,TGTGCCAGCAGCCCGAACAGGTTACAACAGCCCCAGCATTTT
NA,TRBJ1-4,TRBV6-6,few,CASTTGSAEKLFF,TGTGCCAGTACCACAGGGAGTGCTGAAAAACTGTTTTTT